This is a list of T cell receptor beta chains from one sample in a study of blood T cell repertoires in COVID-19. The table came from immunoSEQ multiplex PCR; TCRdb's copy has only in-frame clones and leaves some out. Of about 160,000 clones listed, 85% are singletons. Sequenced material: peripheral blood. These receptors came from a human donor with acute or convalescent COVID-19. The donor label of this sample is uncertain. Both conserved end residues are part of each CDR3. A D gene is named only where the DNA matches it firmly. The size entry is marked missing in some rows and otherwise reads once, few, many or a size class.

V gene,clone size,CDR3 length,J gene,D gene,CDR3 protein,CDR3 DNA
TRBV5-4,-,14,TRBJ1-2,TRBD1,CASSAQGAGYGYTF,TGTGCCAGCAGCGCTCAGGGGGCGGGATATGGCTACACCTTC
TRBV4-1,-,14,TRBJ1-1,-,CASSQQGGNTEAFF,TGCGCCAGCAGCCAACAGGGCGGGAACACTGAAGCTTTCTTT
TRBV6-4,-,15,TRBJ2-3,TRBD2,CASAPLAGEVDTQYF,TGTGCCAGCGCCCCACTAGCGGGGGAGGTAGATACGCAGTATTTT
TRBV7-9,-,15,TRBJ1-1,TRBD1,CASSSPTGGNTEAFF,TGTGCCAGCAGCTCACCGACAGGGGGGAACACTGAAGCTTTCTTT
TRBV9,-,15,TRBJ2-3,-,CASSVAAAGLDTQYF,TGTGCCAGCAGCGTAGCGGCGGCAGGGCTGGATACGCAGTATTTT
TRBV28,-,15,TRBJ1-1,-,CASSADQGLGTEAFF,TGTGCCAGCTCCGCAGATCAGGGGTTGGGCACTGAAGCTTTCTTT
TRBV6-6,once,12,TRBJ2-1,-,CASSSEGRRQFF,TGTGCCAGCAGTTCGGAAGGGAGAAGGCAGTTCTTC
TRBV7-2,-,13,TRBJ1-5,-,CASSFGQNQPQHF,TGTGCCAGCAGCTTCGGACAGAATCAGCCCCAGCATTTT
TRBV24-1,-,15,TRBJ1-1,-,CATSDLTGRDTEAFF,TGTGCCACCAGTGACCTGACAGGTCGGGACACTGAAGCTTTCTTT
TRBV5-1,-,17,TRBJ1-2,-,CASSLTGGRTSNYGYTF,TGCGCCAGCAGCTTGACGGGGGGGCGTACGTCTAACTATGGCTACACCTTC